This T cell receptor beta chain originates from a study of vaccination and CD4 T cells after COVID-19 (dated by TCRdb to the early 2020s). Context from the whole study: Convalescent patients had a positive SARS-CoV-2 result on nasal swab PCR, and of these patients, nine had mild disease and one had severe disease. The cultures were stimulated with overlapping spike peptide pools from SARS-CoV-2 and from the common cold coronaviruses HCoV-NL63, HCoV-OC43 and HCoV-229E. Control cultures received a CEFX viral epitope pool as the positive control, an HIV-1 Nef peptide pool as the negative control, or no peptide. The convalescent cohort included six males and four females, with two Hispanic individuals, seven Caucasians, two Asians and one multiracial person. The time from the second vaccine dose to post-vaccine blood sampling had a median of around 72 days and ranged from about 12 to 241 days. Post-COVID blood samples from convalescent patients were collected a median of around 110 days after diagnosis, with a range of about 35 to 161 days. Each participant got two doses of either the Pfizer-BioNTech BNT162b2 vaccine (n=8) or the Moderna mRNA-1273 vaccine (n=2). In roughly 10 COVID-19 convalescent patients and several infection-naive healthy vaccine recipients, the spike-specific CD4+ TCR repertoire before mRNA vaccination was compared with the repertoire after mRNA vaccination. The investigation overall reported the following: Only a relatively small number of convalescent patients were included in the study, and early timepoints following natural infection were not analyzed. Among the post-vaccine SARS-CoV-2-reactive clones in convalescent patients, a median approximately 90% showed up only after vaccination, which suggests vaccine-specific priming. The median number of SARS-CoV-2-reactive clonotypes rose from roughly 20 after infection to about 40 after vaccination, but the change was not significant. Of the vaccine-specific clones in convalescent patients, 304 of 307, or nearly all, reacted only to SARS-CoV-2 spike and did not cross-react with common cold coronaviruses.

What this sample's treatment or condition label stands for: roughly nine-day PBMC culture with coronavirus spike peptide pools or control peptides (ViraFEST assay). To expand antigen-specific T cells with peptide pools and then pick out the expanded clonotypes through TCR sequencing, the study relied on the ViraFEST assay. The positive SARS-CoV-2 PCR tests of the convalescent patients were dated from March to December 2020, before the Alpha, Beta and Delta variants emerged in the United States. Each well held around 2 million PBMCs cultured with around 10 ug/ml peptide pools in IMDM containing around 5% human AB serum and 9.5 to 10 IU/ml IL-2. On days 3 and 7, half of the culture medium was replaced with fresh IL-2-containing medium. After approximately 10 days of culture, CD4+ T cells were isolated by negative selection using the EasySep CD4+ T cell isolation kit. Ficoll-Paque Plus gradient centrifugation was used to isolate PBMCs from whole blood, and the isolated PBMCs were then either used fresh or cryopreserved at -140C. Triplicate wells were generally used for each culture condition.

The protocol used for the library was PCR. DNA from cultured CD4+ T cells underwent TCR sequencing with the Oncomine TCR Beta short-read assay at the Johns Hopkins FTIC core. Genomic DNA was extracted from the cultured CD4+ T cells with the QIAamp micro DNA kit. Oncomine TCR Beta libraries from cultured CD4+ T cells were pooled with unique dual indexes and sequenced on an Illumina iSeq 100. Under the source paper's analysis protocol: Non-productive sequences were removed, and CDR3s not starting with C, not ending with F or W, or shorter than 7 amino acids were discarded. The MANAFEST web application identified antigen-specific clonotypes by comparing peptide-stimulated wells against reference wells and other culture wells. To be called positive, a clone needed an FDR below 0.05, an odds ratio above 5, and a productive frequency above 0.1% in at least two of three replicate wells. A clonotype counted as cross-reactive if it showed significant expansion both in the SARS-CoV-2 spike wells and in at least one common cold coronavirus spike condition. CDR3 homology was assessed with Levenshtein distances (stringdist) and unrooted phylogenetic trees (ape) in R version 3.6.1. The public reads were reprocessed in TCRdb via fastp at Q25 and MiXCR, keeping in-frame beta chains. Each CDR3 protein gets just one entry, which takes the most common genes and DNA from the rows behind it. The V and J calls were not made by the authors but by TCRdb's processing. The sample yields approximately 15,000 distinct CDR3 sequences; about 33% were counted once. Of the sample, roughly a sixth falls within the top ten clones.

There are a few counts of this clonotype. It has no known antigen specificity. No quality values exist for individual bases; no much larger clone is one base distant. The sample was cultured CD4+ T cells from blood. The TCR was taken from a human donor with COVID-19.

CDR3 protein: CASRPGLQGTDTQYF. The nucleotide sequence is TGTGCCAGCAGACCGGGACTTCAGGGGACAGATACGCAGTATTTT. The chain is assembled from TRBV6-1 and TRBJ2-3; the D segment may tentatively be TRBD1 or TRBD2, each giving 6 matched bases. Its CDR3 holds 15 amino acids, cysteine through phenylalanine. Only the CDR3 part of the read is kept: 45 bases, read in frame from the first base. Between the V and J ends, shortened by 6 bases and 3 bases respectively, the junction contains 16 bases. The germline V gene provides CDR1 MNHNS and CDR2 SASEGT.